These 20 T cell receptor beta chains were all obtained from the same sample, sequenced in a study of blood T cell repertoires in COVID-19. Sequenced by immunoSEQ multiplex PCR; TCRdb stores in-frame clones only, minus some. The sample lists some 360,000 clones, more than 75% occurring once. The source material was peripheral blood. Receptors were obtained from a woman in her sixties or seventies with COVID-19, enrolled during active disease.

The chain combines TRBV9 with TRBJ1-3, with 10 bases aligning to TRBD1. V was pared by 4 bases and J by 6 bases, with 10 bases of the junction left unmatched. The CDR3 is 16 residues long. Per germline, CDR1 SGDLS and CDR2 YYNGEE. The CDR3 nucleotides are TGTGCCAGCAGCCCCCCCGGGACAGGGGTAACAAACACCATATATTTT. Residues: CASSPPGTGVTNTIYF.

V is TRBV7-3 and J is TRBJ2-5, with D unresolved. Trimming took off 3 bases at V and 2 bases at J, with 7 bases between the two ends. The length of the CDR3 is 13 residues. CDR1 is SGHTA and CDR2 is FQGTGA in the germline V gene. The CDR3 protein is CASSFRRQETQYF. The CDR3 DNA reads as TGTGCCAGCAGCTTTCGCAGGCAAGAGACCCAGTACTTC.

This rearrangement joins TRBV9 to TRBJ2-2; the match to TRBD2 covers 10 bases. This CDR3 spans 16 amino acids. Germline CDR1 and CDR2: SGDLS and YYNGEE. The ends lost 4 bases at V and 6 bases at J; junction bases unmatched: 9. CDR3 nucleotide sequence: TGTGCCAGCAGCCCCAGAGGAAGCGGGGGGGCCGGGGAGCTGTTTTTT. Its protein product is CASSPRGSGGAGELFF. The entire variable domain, with the rest obtained from reference TRBV9 and TRBJ2-2, is as follows: DSGVTQTPKHLITATGQRVTLRCSPRSGDLSVYWYQQSLDQGLQFLIQYYNGEERAKGNILERFSAQQFPDLHSELNLSSLELGDSALYFCASSPRGSGGAGELFFGEGSRLTVL.

The chain joins TRBV12-3 or TRBV12-4 to TRBJ1-2; 8 nucleotides align to TRBD1. V dropped 2 bases and J dropped 8; count of bases not matched to a gene: 4. CDR3 length: 13 residues. The CDR3: CASSLNRGAGYTF. The DNA of the CDR3 is TGTGCCAGCAGTTTAAACAGGGGGGCCGGCTACACCTTC.

The rearrangement links TRBV19 to TRBJ1-6; 8 bases map to TRBD1. CDR1 and CDR2 from the germline V gene are LNHDA and SQIVND (reference sequence). V dropped 7 bases and J dropped 12; count of bases not matched to a gene: 11. The CDR3 is 14 residues long. CDR3 loop: CASTPPGQGQPLHF. CDR3 DNA: TGTGCCAGTACCCCTCCCGGACAGGGCCAACCCCTCCACTTT. Using reference TRBV19 and TRBJ1-6 for the parts outside the CDR3, the full variable domain is DGGITQSPKYLFRKEGQNVTLSCEQNLNHDAMYWYRQDPGQGLRLIYYSQIVNDFQKGDIAEGYSVSREKKESFPLTVTSAQKNPTAFYLCASTPPGQGQPLHFGNGTRLTVT.

Here the CDR3 DNA reads TGTGCCAGCAGCACGAGCGGACTGTACCGCACAGATACGCAGTATTTT. Translating it yields CASSTSGLYRTDTQYF. The chain links TRBV9 to TRBJ2-3, with D possibly matching TRBD2 (5 bases). Between the trimmed V and J ends, which lost 4 bases and 1 base, there was a span of 16 bases. Germline CDR1 SGDLS, CDR2 YYNGEE. The CDR3 is 16 amino acids. The full variable domain, its missing parts supplied by reference TRBV9 and TRBJ2-3, is DSGVTQTPKHLITATGQRVTLRCSPRSGDLSVYWYQQSLDQGLQFLIQYYNGEERAKGNILERFSAQQFPDLHSELNLSSLELGDSALYFCASSTSGLYRTDTQYFGPGTRLTVL.

The chain links TRBV15 to TRBJ1-2, with D unclear. From germline, CDR1 is LNHNV and CDR2 YYDKDF (reference sequence). The germline V and J ends were trimmed by 0 bases and 8 bases, with 10 bases remaining between them. The CDR3 has 13 residues. The CDR3 region has the DNA TGTGCCACCAGCAGAGATAGGGAGGGCGGCTACACCTTC. Its translation: CATSRDREGGYTF.

This chain links TRBV24-1 with TRBJ1-1, with unresolved D. Trimming removed 7 bases at V and 2 bases at J, with 4 bases between. Germline V gene sequence: CDR1 KGHDR, CDR2 SFDVKD. The CDR3 has 11 amino acids. The CDR3 DNA sequence: TGTGCCACCAGACAAAACACTGAAGCTTTCTTT. Encoded protein: CATRQNTEAFF.

V gene TRBV25-1 combines with J gene TRBJ1-3; weak D call: TRBD1 (5 bases). CDR1 MGHDK and CDR2 SYGVNS come from the germline V gene. This CDR3 is 15 amino acids long. V gave up 1 base and J gave up 2 bases, with 9 bases separating them. The CDR3 loop is CASSELGGTGNTIYF. CDR3 nucleotide sequence: TGTGCCAGCAGTGAATTGGGGGGAACTGGAAACACCATATATTTT.

V gene TRBV28 combines with J gene TRBJ1-6; D gene uncertain. The CDR3 runs to 14 residues. V lost 7 bases to trimming and J lost 9 bases, with 16 bases between them. Germline-derived CDR1 and CDR2 are MDHEN and SYDVKM. CDR3 in DNA: TGTGCCAGCATCCCCCCTAGACGTGGTTCACCCCTCCACTTT. Translation gives CASIPPRRGSPLHF.

The chain couples TRBV6-5 to TRBJ1-3; D might be TRBD1 (6 bases). With 6 bases removed from V and 5 bases from J, the gap between germline ends came to 11 bases. The CDR3 has 13 residues. The germline gives CDR1 MNHEY, CDR2 SVGAGI. This chain's CDR3 is CASRQQGRNTIYF. The CDR3 nucleotides read TGTGCCAGCAGACAACAGGGTAGAAACACCATATATTTT.

For this clone: At one boundary the junction diverges from the germline segment, which might be a read error. This rearrangement joins TRBV7-7 to TRBJ2-7; 7 nucleotides match TRBD1. The V gene's germline CDR1 is SSHAT and CDR2 FNYEAQ (reference sequence). CDR3 size: 17 residues. The CDR3, as DNA: TGTGCTAGCAGCTTAGGGGGAACAGGGGCGAGCTCCTACGAGCAGTACTTC. It codes for CASSLGGTGASSYEQYF.

The chain uses TRBV5-1 and TRBJ1-6; the match to TRBD1 covers 10 bases. Germline loops: CDR1 SGHRS, CDR2 YFSETQ. J lost 3 bases, V lost 4 bases, and 10 bases had no gene match. The CDR3 sequence is 18 residues long. CDR3 sequence (DNA): TGCGCCAGCAGCCCGGGACAGGGGTTAATTGGCTATAATTCACCCCTCCACTTT. This sequence encodes CASSPGQGLIGYNSPLHF.

A single count supports this clone. The rearrangement uses TRBV28 and TRBJ2-5; possibly TRBD2 for D (6 bases). The germline V gene encodes CDR1 MDHEN and CDR2 SYDVKM. Trimming shortened V by 6 bases and J by 4 bases, and 15 bases separated the two germline ends. The CDR3 has 14 residues. Written as DNA, the CDR3 is TGTGCCAGCAGATCTGGGGGGACTCCAGAGACCCAGTACTTC. Translated, it gives CASRSGGTPETQYF. Combining the CDR3 with reference TRBV28 and TRBJ2-5 gives the whole variable domain DVKVTQSSRYLVKRTGEKVFLECVQDMDHENMFWYRQDPGLGLRLIYFSYDVKMKEKGDIPEGYSVSREKKERFSLILESASTNQTSMYLCASRSGGTPETQYFGPGTRLLVL.

The V call is TRBV5-6, the J call TRBJ2-5, with D possibly being TRBD1 (6 bases). The V end was cut by 1 base, the J end by 5 bases, with 9 bases between. Germline CDR1 is SGHDT and CDR2 is YYEEEE. The CDR3 length is 13 residues. The CDR3 DNA sequence: TGTGCCAGCAGCTTGACAGGGACGGAGACCCAGTACTTC. This sequence encodes CASSLTGTETQYF.

V gene TRBV6-5 combines with J gene TRBJ2-7; D may be TRBD2 (7 bases). The germline V gene encodes CDR1 MNHEY and CDR2 SVGAGI. The CDR3 is 14 residues long. Trimming removed 6 bases from V and 0 bases from J, with 12 bases in between. In DNA, the CDR3 is TGTGCCAGCAGGGACGGGGGGCGCTCCTACGAGCAGTACTTC. Amino acid sequence: CASRDGGRSYEQYF.

The chain employs TRBV28 and TRBJ1-3; 7 nucleotides agree with TRBD1. The CDR3 consists of 16 residues. V gave up 7 bases and J gave up 0 bases; unmatched junction bases: 9. CDR1 and CDR2 (germline): MDHEN, SYDVKM. The CDR3 coding sequence is TGTGCCAGCACCGAAAAGGGGGCGATCTCTGGAAACACCATATATTTT. Protein product: CASTEKGAISGNTIYF.

V and J are TRBV28 and TRBJ2-1; 9 bases agree with TRBD1. In germline, CDR1 is MDHEN, CDR2 SYDVKM. The CDR3 is 14 amino acids. J was trimmed by 8 bases and V by 7 bases; bases with no gene match: 9. CDR3 DNA sequence: TGTGCCAGCACCATGGGACAGGGAGGCTATGAGCAGTTCTTC. Translation: CASTMGQGGYEQFF.

This clone was counted only a few times. V gene TRBV4-1 combines with J gene TRBJ1-5, with TRBD1 matching 9 bases. CDR1 and CDR2 from the germline V gene are MGHRA and YSYEKL. The CDR3 is made up of 18 amino acids. V shed 3 bases and J 7 bases; nucleotides not matched to a gene: 16. The CDR3 nucleotides read TGCGCCAGCAGCCAGGGTTTATTCGGGACAGGGTCAGGACAGCCCCAGCATTTT. Its translation: CASSQGLFGTGSGQPQHF.

The genes are TRBV7-3 and TRBJ2-7; TRBD1 matches at 11 bases. The CDR3 consists of 14 residues. With V trimmed by 5 bases and J by 6 bases, 6 bases remained unmatched. Per the germline V gene, CDR1 is SGHTA and CDR2 is FQGTGA. The CDR3 DNA reads as TGTGCCAGCAGCCCGAGGACAGGGGGCTCCGAGCAGTACTTC. It codes for CASSPRTGGSEQYF.